This TCR beta chain is from a study of CD8 T cells in ankylosing spondylitis. Study results and caveats: Within ankylosing spondylitis blood, a TCR beta motif made up of eight highly homologous variants appeared to be characteristic. Matched synovial fluid from ankylosing spondylitis patients was reported to be enriched for disease-linked clones.

Construction of TCR beta libraries was performed using quantitative 5'-RACE with molecular barcodes. TCRdb passed the 5' RACE reads through MiXCR, listing each CDR3 protein once. The sample yields more than 650,000 distinct CDR3 sequences, about an eighth seen once. About this clonotype itself: No antigen is known for it.

Germline CDR1 reads SEHNR; CDR2 reads FQNEAQ (reference sequence). Trimming stripped 5 bases from V and 4 bases from J, with 9 bases between. The CDR3 runs to 12 residues. The sequencing input was blood, either unsorted or a sorted T cell fraction (not recorded which). The receptor comes from a male donor with ankylosing spondylitis. V gene TRBV7-9 combines with J gene TRBJ2-7; no clear D gene. The CDR3 is CASSKTEYEQYF. In DNA, the CDR3 is TGTGCCAGCAGCAAAACAGAGTACGAGCAGTACTTC.